A single sample gave rise to the 22 T cell receptor beta chains below, sequenced in a study of OX40 agonist ivuxolimab in advanced cancers. TCRdb keeps only in-frame clones here, not all; method: immunoSEQ multiplex PCR. The table includes tens of thousands of clones, just over 85% detected once. The sequencing used CD4+ or CD8+ T cells sorted from blood, collected in a trial of the OX40 agonist ivuxolimab. These TCRs come from an adult with an advanced solid tumor such as melanoma, head and neck, liver or kidney cancer.

The genes are TRBV27 and TRBJ1-2; tentative D call: TRBD1 (6 bases). The V gene lost 5 bases and the J gene lost 0 bases, with 10 bases spanning the gap. CDR1 and CDR2 (germline): MNHEY, SMNVEV (reference sequence). This CDR3 contains 14 residues. CDR3 sequence reads: CASSPQGSNYGYTF. The CDR3 DNA is TGTGCCAGCAGTCCTCAGGGGTCTAACTATGGCTACACCTTC.

The V and J genes are TRBV6-1 and TRBJ2-5, with D unclear. The CDR3 runs to 15 residues. The germline CDR1 and CDR2 sequences are MNHNS and SASEGT. V gave up 7 bases and J gave up 6 bases, with 21 bases separating them. CDR3 DNA sequence: TGTGCCAGCAATGGAGCCTTCGGGTCAATACAGACCCAGTACTTC. This codes for CASNGAFGSIQTQYF.

The chain employs TRBV10-2 and TRBJ2-1; TRBD2 aligns across 13 bases. With V trimmed by 7 bases and J by 3 bases, 6 bases remained unmatched. Germline V gives CDR1 WSHSY, CDR2 SAAADI. This CDR3 is 16 amino acids long. The CDR3 region is CASKTSGRSDYNEQFF. The CDR3, as DNA: TGCGCCAGCAAGACTAGCGGGAGGTCGGACTACAATGAGCAGTTCTTC.

The chain has TRBV2 and TRBJ2-6, with a tentative D call TRBD1 (6 bases). CDR3 length equals 13 residues. V lost 10 bases and J lost 0, with 7 bases in between. Germline V lookup: CDR1 SNHLY, CDR2 FYNNEI. DNA of the CDR3: TGTGCCAAGGACAGCTCTGGGGCCAACGTCCTGACTTTC. Amino acid sequence: CAKDSSGANVLTF.

This clone has a handful of counts. The rearrangement joins TRBV27 to TRBJ2-3; 11 positions match TRBD2. Germline trimming cut 5 bases from V and 2 bases from J; bases unmatched to any gene: 9. The CDR3 sequence is 17 residues long. CDR1 MNHEY and CDR2 SMNVEV come from the germline V gene (reference sequence). The CDR3 loop is CASSLLLAGGLTDTQYF. Here the CDR3 DNA reads TGTGCCAGCAGTCTTCTTTTAGCGGGAGGGCTCACAGATACGCAGTATTTT.

The rearrangement uses TRBV5-1 and TRBJ2-3; 7 bases match TRBD2. The ends lost 0 bases at V and 1 base at J; junction bases unmatched: 5. The CDR3 contains 16 residues. CDR1 SGHRS and CDR2 YFSETQ come from the germline V gene. The CDR3 bases are TGCGCCAGCAGCTTGGCCAGGCTAGCGGGCACAGATACGCAGTATTTT. Its translation: CASSLARLAGTDTQYF.

V is TRBV10-3 and J is TRBJ2-5; no definite D call. Germline V gene sequence: CDR1 ENHRY, CDR2 SYGVKD. The V end lost 3 bases, the J end lost 5 bases, and 7 bases lay between the germline ends. CDR3 size: 12 residues. CDR3 nucleotide sequence: TGTGCCATCAGTGATAGTGGGGAGACCCAGTACTTC. Translated: CAISDSGETQYF.

This chain connects TRBV6-5 to TRBJ2-3, with D maybe TRBD1 (5 bases). The CDR3 covers 14 residues. Germline values: CDR1 MNHEY, CDR2 SVGAGI. V shed 2 bases and J shed 6 bases, with 12 bases lying between them. CDR3 sequence (DNA): TGTGCCAGCAGTTACAGGGGTCCGGAGGATACGCAGTATTTT. Its translation is CASSYRGPEDTQYF.

This chain connects TRBV30 to TRBJ2-1; 10 nucleotides agree with TRBD2. The germline CDR1 and CDR2 sequences are GTSNPN and SVGIG (reference sequence). J lost 4 bases, V lost 5 bases, and 2 bases had no gene match. This CDR3 has 13 residues. CDR3 nucleotides: TGTGCCTGGTCGACTAGCGGGTACAATGAGCAGTTCTTC. It yields the protein CAWSTSGYNEQFF.

This chain uses TRBV20-1 with TRBJ1-2; D gene unclear. CDR1 and CDR2 (germline): DFQATT, SNEGSKA (reference sequence). The CDR3 runs to 11 residues. V was pared by 0 bases and J by 8 bases, with 7 bases between. CDR3 sequence reads: CSARDREGYTF. The CDR3 coding sequence is TGCAGTGCTAGAGATCGCGAAGGCTACACCTTC.

The CDR3 sequence is CASSIAFSGSYNEQFF. The CDR3 DNA reads as TGTGCCAGTAGTATAGCCTTCTCCGGGTCCTACAATGAGCAGTTCTTC. J is TRBJ2-1 and V is TRBV19, with D unclear. CDR1 is LNHDA, CDR2 SQIVND, per germline (reference sequence). Trimming shortened V by 1 base and J by 1 base, and 11 bases separated the two germline ends. The CDR3 loop spans 16 amino acids.

This clone was seen more than once but under ten times. The chain links TRBV30 to TRBJ2-5, with D uncertain. This CDR3 contains 11 residues. Trimming removed 2 bases at V and 7 bases at J, with 8 bases between. The germline CDR1 and CDR2 sequences are GTSNPN and SVGIG (reference sequence). The CDR3 spells CAWSTPRTQYF. In DNA, the CDR3 is TGTGCCTGGAGTACACCGCGGACCCAGTACTTC.

The chain uses TRBV5-1 and TRBJ2-2; TRBD2 aligns across 14 bases. Trimming took 3 bases from V and 4 from J; bases not matched to a gene: 2. Germline V gene data show CDR1 as SGHRS and CDR2 as YFSETQ. This CDR3 has 16 residues. CDR3 in DNA: TGCGCCAGCAGCTCCGGACTAGCGGGAGGCACCGGGGAGCTGTTTTTT. Protein product: CASSSGLAGGTGELFF.

CDR3 nucleotide sequence: TGTGCCAGCAGCGATTCGGGGACTAGCGGAAGGCATGAGCAGTTCTTC. Translation: CASSDSGTSGRHEQFF. This chain connects TRBV7-3 to TRBJ2-1, with TRBD2 matching over 11 bases. Trimming removed 5 bases from V and 8 bases from J; junction bases left unmatched: 11. The germline V gene encodes CDR1 SGHTA and CDR2 FQGTGA. The CDR3 runs 16 residues. The variable domain in full, completed from reference TRBV7-3 and TRBJ2-1, reads GAGVSQTPSNKVTEKGKYVELRCDPISGHTALYWYRQSLGQGPEFLIYFQGTGAADDSGLPNDRFFAVRPEGSVSTLKIQRTERGDSAVYLCASSDSGTSGRHEQFFGPGTRLTVL.

The genes are TRBV2 and TRBJ2-2; TRBD2 matches at 10 bases. There are 14 residues in the CDR3. V trimming: 7 bases; J trimming: 7 bases; junction bases outside the gene matches: 6. Germline V gene lookup returns CDR1 SNHLY and CDR2 FYNNEI. In nucleotides, the CDR3 is TGTGCCAGCAATCTAGCGGGAGAAATCGGGGAGCTGTTTTTT. Amino acids: CASNLAGEIGELFF. Full variable domain (remainder filled in from reference TRBV2 and TRBJ2-2): EPEVTQTPSHQVTQMGQEVILRCVPISNHLYFYWYRQILGQKVEFLVSFYNNEISEKSEIFDDQFSVERPDGSNFTLKIRSTKLEDSAMYFCASNLAGEIGELFFGEGSRLTVL.

In DNA, the CDR3 is TGTGCCAGCACCGGACACCATGAAGCTTTCTTT. It codes for CASTGHHEAFF. This chain links TRBV2 with TRBJ1-1, with D possibly TRBD1 on 5 matching bases. V gave up 7 bases and J gave up 7 bases, with 10 bases separating them. This CDR3 has 11 amino acids. In germline, CDR1 is SNHLY, CDR2 FYNNEI.

The chain couples TRBV28 to TRBJ2-1; D remains ambiguous. V lost 3 bases to trimming and J lost 0 bases, with 12 bases between them. The length of the CDR3 is 16 residues. CDR1 is MDHEN, CDR2 SYDVKM, per germline. This chain's CDR3 is CASSFIPESSYNEQFF. In nucleotides, the CDR3 is TGTGCCAGCAGTTTTATCCCCGAGAGCTCCTACAATGAGCAGTTCTTC.

The chain recombines TRBV30 with TRBJ2-2; D not certain. Deletions cut 5 bases from V and 1 base from J, with 5 bases between. Germline values: CDR1 GTSNPN, CDR2 SVGIG (reference sequence). The CDR3 is 12 residues long. CDR3 sequence reads: CAWGLNTGELFF. The CDR3 DNA reads as TGTGCCTGGGGTTTGAACACCGGGGAGCTGTTTTTT.

The chain uses TRBV18 and TRBJ2-7, with 7 bases identical to TRBD1. This CDR3 comprises 13 residues. The V segment lost 6 bases and the J segment 3 bases; nucleotides outside the gene matches: 5. Germline CDR1 and CDR2: KGHSH and LQKENI. The CDR3 protein is CASSRTGGYEQYF. CDR3 DNA: TGTGCCAGCTCTCGGACAGGAGGCTACGAGCAGTACTTC. Combining the CDR3 with reference TRBV18 and TRBJ2-7 gives the whole variable domain NAGVMQNPRHLVRRRGQEARLRCSPMKGHSHVYWYRQLPEEGLKFMVYLQKENIIDESGMPKERFSAEFPKEGPSILRIQQVVRGDSAAYFCASSRTGGYEQYFGPGTRLTVT.

The J gene is TRBJ2-2, the V gene TRBV29-1; 7 bases fit TRBD2. With V trimmed by 2 bases and J by 6 bases, 6 bases remained unmatched. Germline V gives CDR1 SQVTM, CDR2 ANQGSEA. The CDR3 is 14 residues long. In DNA form, the CDR3 reads TGCAGCGTTGAAATAGAGGGGAGGGCCGGGGAGCTGTTTTTT. This translates into CSVEIEGRAGELFF.

The V call is TRBV29-1, the J call TRBJ2-5; D gene uncertain. With 1 base removed from V and 2 bases from J, the gap between germline ends came to 11 bases. The germline gives CDR1 SQVTM, CDR2 ANQGSEA. CDR3 length: 14 amino acids. The CDR3 region is CSVEVDAGQETQYF. CDR3 nucleotides: TGCAGCGTTGAAGTAGACGCCGGACAAGAGACCCAGTACTTC.

CDR3 loop: CSVEVGGQSNEKLFF. As DNA, the CDR3 is TGCAGCGTTGAAGTAGGCGGACAGTCTAATGAAAAACTGTTTTTT. The chain carries TRBV29-1 and TRBJ1-4; perhaps TRBD1 as D (6 bases). V was clipped by 1 base and J by 3 bases, with 12 bases between them. Germline values: CDR1 SQVTM, CDR2 ANQGSEA. The CDR3 contains 15 residues.